This paragraph covers one T cell receptor (beta chain) sequence. The source of the sample is a study of T cell responses to AZD1222 COVID-19 vaccine. Profiling relied on immunoSEQ multiplex PCR, and the TCRdb table lists in-frame clones only, not all of them. This repertoire shows about 140,000 clones, approximately 90% found once; its top ten account for 2.5% to 3.5%. The V end was cut by 3 bases, the J end by 1 base, with 6 bases between. The CDR3 loop spans 12 amino acids. Germline CDR1 GTSNPN, CDR2 SVGIG (reference sequence). The starting material was peripheral blood, obtained 28 days after the second AZD1222 dose. The origin of this receptor is an adult who received the AZD1222 COVID-19 vaccine. This chain links TRBV30 with TRBJ1-1; D remains ambiguous. This chain's CDR3 is CAWRVRNTEAFF. The CDR3 nucleotides are TGTGCCTGGAGGGTAAGGAACACTGAAGCTTTCTTT.